Each of the 10 T cell receptor beta chains below was sequenced from the same sample in a study of blood T cell repertoires in COVID-19 (dated by TCRdb to the early 2020s). Library preparation used the immunoSEQ multiplex PCR assay. In TCRdb, the immuneACCESS table is reduced to in-frame sequences with V and J assigned. These tables do not hold every clone; where another copy was compared, an unresolved V gene accounts for under half, and the others remain unexplained. Across this sample there are over 60,000 clones, with around nine tenths seen only once. The top ten clonotypes cover roughly 3% of the sample. The specimen sequenced was peripheral blood. The origin of the receptors is an older man with active or convalescent COVID-19.

CDR3 sequence (DNA): TGTGCCAGCAGCTTAGGGGTAGCCGTCAATGAGCAGTTCTTC. Translated: CASSLGVAVNEQFF. The chain combines TRBV7-9 with TRBJ2-1; no firm D call. V was trimmed by 1 base and J by 6 bases, leaving 10 bases between them. CDR3 length: 14 residues. From germline, CDR1 is SEHNR and CDR2 FQNEAQ (reference sequence).

On this clone: One junction end does not reproduce the germline sequence, and a read error may be involved. The chain uses TRBV12-3 or TRBV12-4 and TRBJ1-2; TRBD1 might be the D (5 bases). The length of the CDR3 is 12 residues. In DNA, the CDR3 is TGTGCCAGCAGTCCAGGGCCCCCCCCCGCGGGATTC. Amino acid sequence: CASSPGPPPAGF.

The chain is built from TRBV30 and TRBJ1-6; 7 bases are a match to TRBD1. V lost 3 bases to trimming and J lost 2 bases; unmatched junction nucleotides: 7. The germline gives CDR1 GTSNPN, CDR2 SVGIG (reference sequence). CDR3 length equals 16 residues. The CDR3 bases are TGTGCCTGGAGGCGGACAGGCCTACCCTATAATTCACCCCTCCACTTT. It yields the protein CAWRRTGLPYNSPLHF.

The V call is TRBV10-2, the J call TRBJ1-2, with 7 bases lining up with TRBD1. The CDR3 runs to 13 residues. Germline CDR1 WSHSY, CDR2 SAAADI. With V trimmed by 3 bases and J by 4 bases, 2 bases remained unmatched. The CDR3 DNA is TGCGCCAGCAGTGAACAGGGGCTCTATGGCTACACCTTC. Translating it yields CASSEQGLYGYTF.

V usage is TRBV7-8 and J usage is TRBJ1-1; 7 bases match TRBD1. Per germline, CDR1 SGHVS and CDR2 FQNEAQ. J lost 4 bases, V lost 5 bases, and 7 bases had no gene match. CDR3 size: 14 residues. Here the CDR3 DNA reads TGTGCCAGCAGCCCATCAGGGGGAATCACTGAAGCTTTCTTT. This translates into CASSPSGGITEAFF.

The chain carries TRBV5-1 and TRBJ1-4; D is possibly TRBD1 (6 bases). The CDR3 sequence is 16 residues long. V shed 4 bases and J shed 8 bases, with 21 bases lying between them. Germline CDR1 reads SGHRS; CDR2 reads YFSETQ. The CDR3, as DNA: TGCGCCAGCAGCATTGATGGGGGCGCGGTGGGAGAAAAACTGTTTTTT. Its protein product is CASSIDGGAVGEKLFF.

The chain joins TRBV15 to TRBJ1-6, with 9 bases aligning to TRBD1. The germline gives CDR1 LNHNV, CDR2 YYDKDF (reference sequence). The CDR3 is made up of 16 amino acids. The V and J ends lost 3 bases and 3 bases, in that order; junction bases with no gene match: 3. CDR3 in DNA: TGTGCCACCAGCAGGGGACAGGGAGGCTATAATTCACCCCTCCACTTT. This translates into CATSRGQGGYNSPLHF.

The DNA of the CDR3 is TGTGCCAGTAGTATCCGGACAGCTTATGGCTACACCTTC. Its translation is CASSIRTAYGYTF. V is TRBV19 and J is TRBJ1-2; D is possibly TRBD1 (6 bases). The CDR3 covers 13 residues. V gave up 3 bases and J gave up 5 bases, with 10 bases separating them. Germline CDR1 and CDR2: LNHDA and SQIVND (reference sequence).

The genes are TRBV4-1 and TRBJ1-2; 7 bases align to TRBD1. CDR3 size: 14 residues. Losses at the gene ends were 1 base for V and 2 bases for J; bases not matched to a gene: 1. Per germline, CDR1 MGHRA and CDR2 YSYEKL. CDR3 bases: TGCGCCAGCAGCCAAGGGGACAGAAACTATGGCTACACCTTC. Translation: CASSQGDRNYGYTF.

The rearrangement links TRBV5-4 to TRBJ2-1; D uncertain. CDR3 length equals 13 residues. V lost 2 bases, J lost 4 bases, and 7 bases lay in between. The germline gives CDR1 SGHNT, CDR2 YYREEE (reference sequence). CDR3 bases: TGTGCCAGCAGCTTCTCCCCGTACAATGAGCAGTTCTTC. As protein: CASSFSPYNEQFF.